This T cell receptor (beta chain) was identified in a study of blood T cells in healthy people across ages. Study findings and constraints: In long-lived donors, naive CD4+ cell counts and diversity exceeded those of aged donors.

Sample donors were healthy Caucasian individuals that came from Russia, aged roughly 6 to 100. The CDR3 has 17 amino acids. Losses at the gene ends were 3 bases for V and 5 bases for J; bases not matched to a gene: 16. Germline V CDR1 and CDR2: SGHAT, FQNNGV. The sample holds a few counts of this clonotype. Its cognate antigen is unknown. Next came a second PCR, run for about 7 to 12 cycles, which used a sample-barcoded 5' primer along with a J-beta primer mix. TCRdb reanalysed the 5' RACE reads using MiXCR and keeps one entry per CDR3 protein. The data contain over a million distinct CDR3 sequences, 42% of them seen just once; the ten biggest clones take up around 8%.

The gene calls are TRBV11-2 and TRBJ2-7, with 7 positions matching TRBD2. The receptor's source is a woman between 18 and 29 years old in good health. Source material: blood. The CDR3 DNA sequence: TGTGCCAGCAGCTTTTCGGTTCTGGCGGGAGACCGGAACGAGCAGTACTTC. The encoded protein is CASSFSVLAGDRNEQYF. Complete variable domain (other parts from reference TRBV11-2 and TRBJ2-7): EAGVAQSPRYKIIEKRQSVAFWCNPISGHATLYWYQQILGQGPKLLIQFQNNGVVDDSQLPKDRFSAERLKGVDSTLKIQPAKLEDSAVYLCASSFSVLAGDRNEQYFGPGTRLTVT.